One and the same sample provided the 20 T cell receptor beta chains below, sequenced in a study of identifying expanded T cells in peripheral blood. TCRdb's copy holds only in-frame clones and misses some; the assay was immunoSEQ multiplex PCR. Of about 98,000 clones listed, about 87% are singletons. Sequencing input: blood. Receptors were obtained from a person aged 18-70 years in good health.

The rearrangement uses TRBV7-3 and TRBJ1-4, with D possibly matching TRBD1 (6 bases). V gave up 5 bases and J gave up 3 bases, with 13 bases separating them. CDR1 is SGHTA, CDR2 FQGTGA, per germline. This CDR3 comprises 15 residues. The CDR3 DNA is TGTGCCAGCAGCCTGGGACAACAATCTAATGAAAAACTGTTTTTT. It specifies CASSLGQQSNEKLFF.

The gene calls are TRBV7-8 and TRBJ2-1; D is uncertain. The length of the CDR3 is 13 residues. Deletions cut 5 bases from V and 7 bases from J, with 12 bases between. CDR1 and CDR2 from the germline V gene are SGHVS and FQNEAQ. The CDR3 reads CASSPEYMNEQFF. Written as DNA, the CDR3 is TGTGCCAGCAGCCCCGAGTATATGAATGAGCAGTTCTTC. Based on the CDR3 plus reference TRBV7-8 and TRBJ2-1, the full variable domain is GAGVSQSPRYKVAKRGQDVALRCDPISGHVSLFWYQQALGQGPEFLTYFQNEAQLDKSGLPSDRFFAERPEGSVSTLKIQRTQQEDSAVYLCASSPEYMNEQFFGPGTRLTVL.

The chain couples TRBV7-7 to TRBJ2-5; 8 nucleotides agree with TRBD1. V gave up 5 bases and J gave up 3 bases; unmatched junction bases: 2. The CDR3 extends over 13 amino acids. CDR1 and CDR2 from the germline V gene are SSHAT and FNYEAQ (reference sequence). This CDR3 is CASSRDRKETQYF. The CDR3 nucleotides read TGTGCCAGCAGCAGGGACAGGAAAGAGACCCAGTACTTC.

This rearrangement joins TRBV7-9 to TRBJ2-1; TRBD1 matches 7 bases. Looked up from germline, CDR1 is SEHNR and CDR2 is FQNEAQ (reference sequence). Trimming removed 4 bases from V and 5 bases from J; junction bases left unmatched: 5. This CDR3 has 14 residues. The CDR3 DNA reads as TGTGCCAGCAGCTCCAGACAGGGCCACAATGAGCAGTTCTTC. It encodes CASSSRQGHNEQFF.

This chain joins TRBV5-1 and TRBJ1-5; D may be TRBD1 (5 bases). CDR3 length: 13 residues. Per germline, CDR1 SGHRS and CDR2 YFSETQ. The V gene lost 4 bases and the J gene lost 4 bases, with 9 bases spanning the gap. CDR3: CASSVQGNQPQHF. In DNA, the CDR3 is TGCGCCAGCAGCGTTCAGGGAAATCAGCCCCAGCATTTT.

V and J are TRBV20-1 and TRBJ2-7; D ambiguous. Germline loops: CDR1 DFQATT, CDR2 SNEGSKA (reference sequence). V lost 3 bases and J lost 4, with 4 bases in between. The CDR3 has 10 amino acids. The CDR3 DNA follows: TGCAGTGCTAGTACTTACGAGCAGTACTTC. This sequence encodes CSASTYEQYF.

V usage is TRBV6-4 and J usage is TRBJ2-1; D may be TRBD2 (6 bases). The germline V and J ends were trimmed by 4 bases and 9 bases, with 22 bases remaining between them. This CDR3 contains 16 residues. CDR1 and CDR2 (germline): MRHNA, SNTAGT. The CDR3 here is CASSGALQGGTGEQFF. The DNA for the CDR3 is TGTGCCAGCAGTGGGGCTCTTCAAGGAGGGACCGGTGAGCAGTTCTTC.

The chain links TRBV19 to TRBJ2-7; the match to TRBD2 covers 12 bases. The V gene's germline CDR1 is LNHDA and CDR2 SQIVND (reference sequence). The CDR3 has 18 amino acids. Losses at the gene ends were 4 bases for V and 2 bases for J; bases not matched to a gene: 12. CDR3: CASSTLGLAGKAPYEQYF. In nucleotides, the CDR3 is TGTGCCAGTAGTACACTGGGACTAGCGGGTAAAGCCCCCTACGAGCAGTACTTC. Based on the CDR3 plus reference TRBV19 and TRBJ2-7, the full variable domain is DGGITQSPKYLFRKEGQNVTLSCEQNLNHDAMYWYRQDPGQGLRLIYYSQIVNDFQKGDIAEGYSVSREKKESFPLTVTSAQKNPTAFYLCASSTLGLAGKAPYEQYFGPGTRLTVT.

V is TRBV19 and J is TRBJ1-2; possibly TRBD1 for D (5 bases). The length of the CDR3 is 12 residues. Germline V CDR1 and CDR2: LNHDA, SQIVND (reference sequence). Trimming removed 11 bases at V and 4 bases at J, with 14 bases between. CDR3 bases: TGTGCCGCGGGACCTTACCTCTATGGCTACACCTTC. Amino acids: CAAGPYLYGYTF.

This chain uses TRBV4-2 with TRBJ2-5; 14 positions agree with TRBD2. Germline trimming cut 3 bases from V and 1 base from J; bases unmatched to any gene: 13. The CDR3 spans 20 residues. The germline V gene has CDR1 LGHNA and CDR2 YNFKEQ. The CDR3 here is CASSQGTGTSGSLGQETQYF. DNA for the CDR3: TGTGCCAGCAGCCAGGGGACAGGGACTAGCGGGAGTTTGGGCCAAGAGACCCAGTACTTC.

The chain employs TRBV7-9 and TRBJ2-7, with D perhaps TRBD2 (6 bases). The CDR3 covers 14 residues. Germline V gives CDR1 SEHNR, CDR2 FQNEAQ (reference sequence). Trimming stripped 5 bases from V and 3 bases from J, with 14 bases between. Written as DNA, the CDR3 is TGTGCCAGCAGCCGGAACCAGGAGGGCTACGAGCAGTACTTC. Translation: CASSRNQEGYEQYF. The variable domain in full, with the rest retrieved from reference TRBV7-9 and TRBJ2-7, is DTGVSQNPRHKITKRGQNVTFRCDPISEHNRLYWYRQTLGQGPEFLTYFQNEAQLEKSRLLSDRFSAERPKGSFSTLEIQRTEQGDSAMYLCASSRNQEGYEQYFGPGTRLTVT.

V usage is TRBV25-1 and J usage is TRBJ2-2; D is ambiguous. V lost 8 bases, J lost 3 bases, and 10 bases lay in between. The CDR3 is made up of 13 amino acids. Per germline, CDR1 MGHDK and CDR2 SYGVNS. The CDR3 sequence is CASAGQHTGELFF. The CDR3, as DNA: TGTGCCAGCGCTGGCCAGCACACCGGGGAGCTGTTTTTT.

The chain carries TRBV9 and TRBJ2-5; the D is unclear. The germline CDR1 and CDR2 sequences are SGDLS and YYNGEE. Trimming shortened V by 2 bases and J by 1 base, and 6 bases separated the two germline ends. The CDR3 is made up of 13 amino acids. In DNA form, the CDR3 reads TGTGCCAGCAGCGTCCTCAGCCAAGAGACCCAGTACTTC. It codes for CASSVLSQETQYF. The full variable domain, with the rest looked up from reference TRBV9 and TRBJ2-5, is DSGVTQTPKHLITATGQRVTLRCSPRSGDLSVYWYQQSLDQGLQFLIQYYNGEERAKGNILERFSAQQFPDLHSELNLSSLELGDSALYFCASSVLSQETQYFGPGTRLLVL.

This clone was detected once. This chain joins TRBV5-4 and TRBJ2-2; TRBD2 agrees at 10 bases. The junction had 10 bases not matched to a gene; V was cut back by 0 bases and J by 8 bases. CDR1 is SGHNT, CDR2 YYREEE, per germline (reference sequence). The CDR3 extends over 17 amino acids. The CDR3 reads CASSLGTSGDVWGELFF. The CDR3 nucleotides read TGTGCCAGCAGCTTGGGTACTAGCGGGGACGTTTGGGGGGAGCTGTTTTTT.

The CDR3 loop is CASSLLTGAGQPQHF. Written as DNA, the CDR3 is TGTGCCAGCAGCTTACTTACAGGGGCGGGACAGCCCCAGCATTTT. This chain connects TRBV7-6 to TRBJ1-5; TRBD1 agrees at 7 bases. This CDR3 has 15 residues. Losses at the gene ends were 2 bases for V and 7 bases for J; bases not matched to a gene: 8. Germline V lookup: CDR1 SGHVS, CDR2 FNYEAQ.

In this sample, this clone is medium-sized. This chain uses TRBV14 with TRBJ2-7; D unresolved. The CDR3 consists of 16 residues. V lost 1 base and J 7 bases, leaving 20 bases between the germline ends. From germline, CDR1 is SGHDN and CDR2 FVKESK. The CDR3 loop reads CASSQGTGALRLEQYF. For the CDR3, the DNA is TGTGCCAGCAGCCAAGGGACGGGTGCCCTACGATTGGAGCAGTACTTC. The full variable domain, rest sourced from reference TRBV14 and TRBJ2-7, is EAGVTQFPSHSVIEKGQTVTLRCDPISGHDNLYWYRRVMGKEIKFLLHFVKESKQDESGMPNNRFLAERTGGTYSTLKVQPAELEDSGVYFCASSQGTGALRLEQYFGPGTRLTVT.

Of note for this clone: It may be a read error: a sequence one base away is much more abundant. This rearrangement joins TRBV11-3 to TRBJ2-3; D remains unclear. The germline V gene has CDR1 SGHNT and CDR2 YENEEA. This CDR3 has 11 residues. V lost 3 bases to trimming and J lost 4 bases, with 2 bases between them. The CDR3 loop reads CASSLSDTQYF. CDR3 coding DNA: TGTGCCAGCAGCTTGTCAGATACGCAGTATTTT.

CDR3 bases: TGTGCCAGCAGCTTAGAAACTAGCGCTATACGGGAGCAGTACTTC. This translates into CASSLETSAIREQYF. The chain employs TRBV13 and TRBJ2-7; 7 positions match TRBD2. From germline, CDR1 is PRHDT and CDR2 FYEKMQ (reference sequence). This CDR3 has 15 residues. The ends lost 1 base at V and 7 bases at J; junction bases unmatched: 10.

The V and J genes are TRBV30 and TRBJ1-5, with D possibly TRBD1 on 5 matching bases. This CDR3 has 14 residues. Trimming stripped 3 bases from V and 4 bases from J, with 13 bases between. Looked up from germline, CDR1 is GTSNPN and CDR2 is SVGIG (reference sequence). The CDR3 sequence: CAWSQGPSNQPQHF. The CDR3 bases are TGTGCCTGGAGCCAGGGACCTTCGAATCAGCCCCAGCATTTT.

V usage is TRBV12-5 and J usage is TRBJ2-3; 12 bases agree with TRBD2. J gave up 4 bases and V 6 bases, and 8 bases lay outside the gene matches. Germline V gene sequence: CDR1 LGHNT, CDR2 FRNRAP. This CDR3 has 16 residues. CDR3 sequence (DNA): TGTGCTAGTGGCCCTAAGACTAGCGGGAGAGCAGATACGCAGTATTTT. This codes for CASGPKTSGRADTQYF. Together with reference TRBV12-5 and TRBJ2-3, the CDR3 gives the full variable domain: DARVTQTPRHKVTEMGQEVTMRCQPILGHNTVFWYRQTMMQGLELLAYFRNRAPLDDSGMPKDRFSAEMPDATLATLKIQPSEPRDSAVYFCASGPKTSGRADTQYFGPGTRLTVL.